This T cell receptor beta chain is from a study of cytomegalovirus exposure and HLA in healthy donors. Study as a whole: T cells numbering approximately 170 million yielded 95 million to 140 million unique TCR beta sequences in an earlier analysis.

The length of the CDR3 is 14 residues. Trimming took 0 bases from V and 6 from J, leaving 9 bases between them. CDR1 is SGHVS, CDR2 FNYEAQ, per germline. The PCR contained 60 Vbeta and 13 Jbeta primers. Repertoires were generated with immunoSEQ multiplex PCR, while TCRdb's copy carries only in-frame clones and drops some. The sample lists approximately 120,000 clones, 70% to 80% occurring once. Input material: PBMCs. The clonotype was recovered from a man aged 45-65 years in good health and CMV-seronegative. This chain joins TRBV7-6 and TRBJ2-1; D possibly corresponds to TRBD2 (6 bases). In DNA form, the CDR3 reads TGTGCCAGCAGCTTAGCGACCGGGGGCAATGAGCAGTTCTTC. Protein: CASSLATGGNEQFF.